This entry describes one T cell receptor (beta chain). The data are from a study of blood T cell repertoires in COVID-19. Germline V gene lookup returns CDR1 LNHDA and CDR2 SQIVND (reference sequence). CDR3 length: 14 amino acids. Trimming cost V 5 bases and J 3 bases, with 11 bases left between them. Sequenced by immunoSEQ multiplex PCR; TCRdb stores in-frame clones only, minus some. In the table there are some 180,000 clones, approximately 85% of which are singletons. This chain uses TRBV19 with TRBJ1-5; D uncertain. The sample was PBMCs or T cells enriched from blood (not recorded which). The sequence derives from a man in his forties who had recovered from COVID-19. CDR3 sequence: CASSEERVNQPQHF. The CDR3 DNA sequence: TGTGCCAGTAGTGAGGAACGGGTCAATCAGCCCCAGCATTTT.